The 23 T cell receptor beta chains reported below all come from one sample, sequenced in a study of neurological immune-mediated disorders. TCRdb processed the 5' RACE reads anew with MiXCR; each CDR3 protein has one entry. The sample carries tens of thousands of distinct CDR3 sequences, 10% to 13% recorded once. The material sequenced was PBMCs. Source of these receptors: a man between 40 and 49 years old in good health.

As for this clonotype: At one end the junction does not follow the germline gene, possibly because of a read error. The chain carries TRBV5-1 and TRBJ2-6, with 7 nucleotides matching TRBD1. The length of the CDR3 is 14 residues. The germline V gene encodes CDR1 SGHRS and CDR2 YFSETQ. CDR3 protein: CASTGGSGANVMTF. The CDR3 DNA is TGCGCCAGCACAGGGGGATCTGGGGCCAACGTCATGACTTTC.

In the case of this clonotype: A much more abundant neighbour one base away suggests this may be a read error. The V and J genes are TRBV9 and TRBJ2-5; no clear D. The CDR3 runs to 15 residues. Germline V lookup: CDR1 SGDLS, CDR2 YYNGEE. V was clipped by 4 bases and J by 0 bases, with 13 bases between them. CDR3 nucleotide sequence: TGTGCCAGCAGCCCCCAAACGATGTACCAAGAGACCCAGTACTTC. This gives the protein CASSPQTMYQETQYF.

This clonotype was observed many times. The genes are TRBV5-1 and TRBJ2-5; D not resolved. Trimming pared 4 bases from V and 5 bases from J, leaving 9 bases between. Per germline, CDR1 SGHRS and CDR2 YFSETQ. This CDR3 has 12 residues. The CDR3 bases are TGCGCCAGCAGCGTTGCTTCCGAGACCCAGTACTTC. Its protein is CASSVASETQYF.

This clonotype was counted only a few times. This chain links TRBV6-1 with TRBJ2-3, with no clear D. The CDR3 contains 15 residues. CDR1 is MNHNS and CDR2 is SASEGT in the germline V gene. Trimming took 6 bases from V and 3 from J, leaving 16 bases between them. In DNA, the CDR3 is TGTGCCAGCAGGGGGTACGGATTGAGGACAGATACGCAGTATTTT. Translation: CASRGYGLRTDTQYF.

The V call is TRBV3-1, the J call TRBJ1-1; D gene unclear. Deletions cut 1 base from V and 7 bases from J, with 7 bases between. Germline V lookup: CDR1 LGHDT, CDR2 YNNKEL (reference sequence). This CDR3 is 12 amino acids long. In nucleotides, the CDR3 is TGTGCCAGCAGCCAAGGACTGGGTGAAGCTTTCTTT. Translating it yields CASSQGLGEAFF.

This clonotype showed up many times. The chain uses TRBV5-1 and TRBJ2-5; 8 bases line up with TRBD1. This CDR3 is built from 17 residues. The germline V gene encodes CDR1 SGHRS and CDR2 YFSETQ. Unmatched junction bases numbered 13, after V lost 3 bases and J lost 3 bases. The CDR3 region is CASSSPARQTGEETQYF. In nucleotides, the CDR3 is TGCGCCAGCAGCTCTCCCGCCCGACAGACAGGGGAAGAGACCCAGTACTTC.

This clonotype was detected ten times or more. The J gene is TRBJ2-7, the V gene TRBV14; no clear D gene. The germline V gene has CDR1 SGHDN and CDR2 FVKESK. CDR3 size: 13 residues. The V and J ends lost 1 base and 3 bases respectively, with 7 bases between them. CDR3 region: CASSQGFGYEQYF. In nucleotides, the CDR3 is TGTGCCAGCAGCCAAGGCTTCGGCTACGAGCAGTACTTC.

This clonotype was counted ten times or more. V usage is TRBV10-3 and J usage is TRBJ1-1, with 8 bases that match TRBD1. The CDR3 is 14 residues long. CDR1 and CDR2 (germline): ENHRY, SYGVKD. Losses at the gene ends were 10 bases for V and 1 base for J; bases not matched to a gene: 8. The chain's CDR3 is CASWDRMTNTEAFF. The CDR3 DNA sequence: TGTGCCAGCTGGGACAGGATGACGAACACTGAAGCTTTCTTT.

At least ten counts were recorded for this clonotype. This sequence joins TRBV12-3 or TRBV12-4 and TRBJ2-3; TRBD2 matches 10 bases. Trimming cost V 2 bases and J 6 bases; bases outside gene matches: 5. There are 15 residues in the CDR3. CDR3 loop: CASSLLSGGEDTQYF. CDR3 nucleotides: TGTGCCAGCAGTTTATTGAGCGGGGGGGAGGATACGCAGTATTTT.

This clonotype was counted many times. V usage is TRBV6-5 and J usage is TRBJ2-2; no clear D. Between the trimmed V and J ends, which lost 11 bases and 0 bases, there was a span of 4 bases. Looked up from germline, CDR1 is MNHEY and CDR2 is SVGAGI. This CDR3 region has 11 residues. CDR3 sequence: CASTNTGELFF. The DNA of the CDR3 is TGTGCCTCCACGAACACCGGGGAGCTGTTTTTT.

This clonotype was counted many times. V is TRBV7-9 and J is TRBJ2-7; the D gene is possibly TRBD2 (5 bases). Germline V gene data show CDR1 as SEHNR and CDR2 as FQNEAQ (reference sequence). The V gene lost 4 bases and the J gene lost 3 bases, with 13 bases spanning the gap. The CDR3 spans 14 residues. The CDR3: CASSSRDLYYEQYF. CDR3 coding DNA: TGTGCCAGCAGCTCCCGGGATCTATACTACGAGCAGTACTTC.

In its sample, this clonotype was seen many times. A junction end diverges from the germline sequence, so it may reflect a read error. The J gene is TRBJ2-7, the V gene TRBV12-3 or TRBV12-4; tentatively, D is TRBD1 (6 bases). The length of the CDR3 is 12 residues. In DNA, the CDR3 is TGTGCCAGCAGTTTTAGTCCCCGGGACATCAACTTC. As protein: CASSFSPRDINF.

CDR3 coding DNA: TGTGCCAGCAGTTTTCGGGGGCCAACAGATACGCAGTATTTT. Translating it yields CASSFRGPTDTQYF. This chain joins TRBV12-3 or TRBV12-4 and TRBJ2-3; D tentatively reads TRBD1 or TRBD2 (6 bases each). The CDR3 has 14 residues. V shed 3 bases and J shed 3 bases, with 10 bases lying between them.

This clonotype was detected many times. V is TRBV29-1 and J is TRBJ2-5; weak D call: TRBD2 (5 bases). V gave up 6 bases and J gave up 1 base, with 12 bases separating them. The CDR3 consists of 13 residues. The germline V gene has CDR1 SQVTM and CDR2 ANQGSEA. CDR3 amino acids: CSVTKWAQETQYF. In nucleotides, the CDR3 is TGCAGCGTGACTAAGTGGGCCCAAGAGACCCAGTACTTC.

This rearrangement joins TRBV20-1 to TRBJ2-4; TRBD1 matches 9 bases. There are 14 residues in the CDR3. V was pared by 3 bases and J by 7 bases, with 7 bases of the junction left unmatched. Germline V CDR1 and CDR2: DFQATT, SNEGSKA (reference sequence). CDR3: CSARRTGAKNIQYF. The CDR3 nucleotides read TGCAGTGCTAGGAGGACAGGGGCGAAGAACATTCAGTACTTC.

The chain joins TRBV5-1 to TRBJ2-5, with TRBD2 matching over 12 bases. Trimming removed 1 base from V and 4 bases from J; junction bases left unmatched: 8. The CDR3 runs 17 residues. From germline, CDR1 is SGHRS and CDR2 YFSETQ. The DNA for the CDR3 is TGCGCCAGCAGCTTGACAGGACTAGCGGGATGCGGAGAGACCCAGTACTTC. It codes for CASSLTGLAGCGETQYF.

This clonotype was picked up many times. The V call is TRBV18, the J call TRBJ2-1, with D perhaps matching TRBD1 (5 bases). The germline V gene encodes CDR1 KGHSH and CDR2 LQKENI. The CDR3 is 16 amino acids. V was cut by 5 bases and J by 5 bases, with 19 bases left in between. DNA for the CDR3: TGTGCCAGCTCATATTCGATGCAGGGATTTAACAATGAGCAGTTCTTC. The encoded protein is CASSYSMQGFNNEQFF.

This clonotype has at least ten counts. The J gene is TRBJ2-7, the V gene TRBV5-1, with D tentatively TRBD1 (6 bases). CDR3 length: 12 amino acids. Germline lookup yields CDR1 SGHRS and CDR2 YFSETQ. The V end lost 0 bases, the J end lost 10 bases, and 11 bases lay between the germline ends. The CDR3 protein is CASSLEGQGQYF. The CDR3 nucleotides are TGCGCCAGCAGCTTGGAGGGACAAGGCCAGTACTTC.

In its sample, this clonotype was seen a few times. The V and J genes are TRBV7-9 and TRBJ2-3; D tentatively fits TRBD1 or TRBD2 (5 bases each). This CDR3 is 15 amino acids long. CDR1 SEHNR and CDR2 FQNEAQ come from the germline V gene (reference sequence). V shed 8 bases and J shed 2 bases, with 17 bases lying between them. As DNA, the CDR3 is TGTGCCAGCGGATCAACCGGGACCGACACAGATACGCAGTATTTT. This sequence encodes CASGSTGTDTDTQYF. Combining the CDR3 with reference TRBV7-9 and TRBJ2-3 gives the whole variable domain DTGVSQNPRHKITKRGQNVTFRCDPISEHNRLYWYRQTLGQGPEFLTYFQNEAQLEKSRLLSDRFSAERPKGSFSTLEIQRTEQGDSAMYLCASGSTGTDTDTQYFGPGTRLTVL.

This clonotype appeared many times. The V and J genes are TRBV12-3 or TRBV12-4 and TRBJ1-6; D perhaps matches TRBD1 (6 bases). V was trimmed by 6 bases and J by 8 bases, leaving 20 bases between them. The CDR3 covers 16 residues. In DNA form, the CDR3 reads TGTGCCAGCAGCAAACAGGGAAAGAGGTCGGATTCACCCCTCCACTTT. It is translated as CASSKQGKRSDSPLHF.

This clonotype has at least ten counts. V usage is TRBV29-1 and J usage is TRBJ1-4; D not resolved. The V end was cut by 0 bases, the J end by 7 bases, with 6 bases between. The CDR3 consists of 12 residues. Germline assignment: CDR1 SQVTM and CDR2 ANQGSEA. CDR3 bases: TGCAGCGTTGAAGACCACAGTGAAAAACTGTTTTTT. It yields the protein CSVEDHSEKLFF.

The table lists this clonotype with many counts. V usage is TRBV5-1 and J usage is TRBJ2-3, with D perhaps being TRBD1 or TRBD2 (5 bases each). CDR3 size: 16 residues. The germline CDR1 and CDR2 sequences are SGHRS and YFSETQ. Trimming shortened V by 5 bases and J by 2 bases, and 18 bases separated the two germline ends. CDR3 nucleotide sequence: TGCGCCAGCAGGGTTACCCCGGGACCTACCACAGATACGCAGTATTTT. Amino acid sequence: CASRVTPGPTTDTQYF.

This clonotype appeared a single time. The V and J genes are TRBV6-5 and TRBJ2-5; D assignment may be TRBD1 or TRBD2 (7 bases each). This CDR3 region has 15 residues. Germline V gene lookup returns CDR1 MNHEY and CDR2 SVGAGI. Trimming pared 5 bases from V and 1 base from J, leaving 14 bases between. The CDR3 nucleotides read TGTGCCAGCAGTGCCCAGGGGGGGATCCAAGAGACCCAGTACTTC. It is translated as CASSAQGGIQETQYF.